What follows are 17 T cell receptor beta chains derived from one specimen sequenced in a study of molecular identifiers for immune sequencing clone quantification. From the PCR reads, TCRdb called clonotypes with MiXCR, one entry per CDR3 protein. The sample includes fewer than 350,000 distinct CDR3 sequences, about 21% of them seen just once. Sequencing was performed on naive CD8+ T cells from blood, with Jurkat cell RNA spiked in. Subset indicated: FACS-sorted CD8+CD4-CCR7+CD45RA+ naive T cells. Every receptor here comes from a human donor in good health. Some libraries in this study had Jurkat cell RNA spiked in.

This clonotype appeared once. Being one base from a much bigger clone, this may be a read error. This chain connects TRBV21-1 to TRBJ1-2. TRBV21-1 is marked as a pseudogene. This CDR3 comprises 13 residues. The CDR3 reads CASSKRRNYAYTF. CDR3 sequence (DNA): TGTGCCAGCAGCAAAAGGCGGAACTATGCCTACACCTTC.

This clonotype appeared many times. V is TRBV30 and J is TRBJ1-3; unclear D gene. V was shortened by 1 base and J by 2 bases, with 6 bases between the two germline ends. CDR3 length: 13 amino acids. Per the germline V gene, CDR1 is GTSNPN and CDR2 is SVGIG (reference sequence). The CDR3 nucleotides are TGTGCCTGGAGTGACGGGGCTGGAAACACCATATATTTT. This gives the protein CAWSDGAGNTIYF.

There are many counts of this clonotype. The CDR3: CASSQEQAEETQYF. CDR3 sequence (DNA): TGCGCCAGCAGCCAAGAGCAGGCGGAAGAGACCCAGTACTTC. The J gene is TRBJ2-5, the V gene TRBV4-1; D unresolved. Germline CDR1 is MGHRA and CDR2 is YSYEKL. This CDR3 is built from 14 residues. V gave up 0 bases and J gave up 3 bases, with 8 bases separating them.

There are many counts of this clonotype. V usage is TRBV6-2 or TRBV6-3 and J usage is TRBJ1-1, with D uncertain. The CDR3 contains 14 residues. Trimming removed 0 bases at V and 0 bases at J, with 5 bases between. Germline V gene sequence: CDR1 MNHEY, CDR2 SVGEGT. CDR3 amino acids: CASSYSRLNTEAFF. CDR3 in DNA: TGTGCCAGCAGTTACTCGAGGCTGAACACTGAAGCTTTCTTT.

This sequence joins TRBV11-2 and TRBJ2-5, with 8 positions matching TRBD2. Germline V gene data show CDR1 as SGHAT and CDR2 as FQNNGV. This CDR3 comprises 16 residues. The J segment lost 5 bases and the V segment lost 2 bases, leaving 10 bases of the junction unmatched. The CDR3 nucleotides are TGTGCCAGCAGCTTACGCCTAGCGGGTACCGTTGAGACCCAGTACTTC. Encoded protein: CASSLRLAGTVETQYF.

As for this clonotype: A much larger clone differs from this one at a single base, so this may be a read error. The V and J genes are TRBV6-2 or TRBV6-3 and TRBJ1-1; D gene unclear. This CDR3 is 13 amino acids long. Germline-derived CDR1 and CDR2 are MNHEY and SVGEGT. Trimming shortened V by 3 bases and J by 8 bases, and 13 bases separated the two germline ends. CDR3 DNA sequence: TGTGCCAGCAGTTATAGAGGTGAACTAGAAGCTTTCTTT. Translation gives CASSYRGELEAFF.

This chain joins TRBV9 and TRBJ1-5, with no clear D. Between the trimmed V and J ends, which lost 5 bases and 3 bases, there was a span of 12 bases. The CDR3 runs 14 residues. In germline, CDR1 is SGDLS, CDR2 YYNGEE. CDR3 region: CASSAGNANQPQHF. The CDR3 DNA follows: TGTGCCAGCAGTGCAGGCAACGCCAATCAGCCCCAGCATTTT.

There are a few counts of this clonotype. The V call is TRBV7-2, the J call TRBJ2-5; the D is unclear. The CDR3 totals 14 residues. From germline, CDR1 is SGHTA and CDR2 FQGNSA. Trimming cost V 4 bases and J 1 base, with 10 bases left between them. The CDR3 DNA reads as TGTGCCAGCAGCTCAGACCAGAGCCAAGAGACCCAGTACTTC. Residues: CASSSDQSQETQYF. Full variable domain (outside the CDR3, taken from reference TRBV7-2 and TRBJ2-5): GAGVSQSPSNKVTEKGKDVELRCDPISGHTALYWYRQSLGQGLEFLIYFQGNSAPDKSGLPSDRFSAERTGGSVSTLTIQRTQQEDSAVYLCASSSDQSQETQYFGPGTRLLVL.

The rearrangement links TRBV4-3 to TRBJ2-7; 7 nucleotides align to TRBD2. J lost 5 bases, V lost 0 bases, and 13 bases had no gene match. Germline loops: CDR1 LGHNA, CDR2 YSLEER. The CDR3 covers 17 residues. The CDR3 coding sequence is TGCGCCAGCAGCCAAGATCGGATACTGGGCGGGAGCCACGAGCAGTACTTC. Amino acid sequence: CASSQDRILGGSHEQYF.

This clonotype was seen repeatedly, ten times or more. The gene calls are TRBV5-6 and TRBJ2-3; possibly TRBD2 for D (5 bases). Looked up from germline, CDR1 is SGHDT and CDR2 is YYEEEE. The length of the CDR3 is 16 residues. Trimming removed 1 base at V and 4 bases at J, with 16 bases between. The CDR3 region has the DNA TGTGCCAGCAGCTTGTCCGTCGGGATGAGGGCAGATACGCAGTATTTT. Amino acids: CASSLSVGMRADTQYF.

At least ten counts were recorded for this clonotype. The CDR3 DNA sequence: TGTGCCAGCAGTTACGAGGGAACAGATACGCAGTATTTT. It encodes CASSYEGTDTQYF. This chain links TRBV6-2 or TRBV6-3 with TRBJ2-3, with a possible D match to TRBD2 (5 bases). The ends were cut back, 2 bases at V and 3 bases at J, with 6 bases in the middle. In germline, CDR1 is MNHEY, CDR2 SVGEGT. The CDR3 spans 13 residues.

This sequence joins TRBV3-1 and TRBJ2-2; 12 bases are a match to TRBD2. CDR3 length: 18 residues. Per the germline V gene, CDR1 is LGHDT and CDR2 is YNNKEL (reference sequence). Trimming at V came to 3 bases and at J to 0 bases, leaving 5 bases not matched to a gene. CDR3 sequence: CASSQTSGGFANTGELFF. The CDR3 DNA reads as TGTGCCAGCAGCCAGACTAGCGGGGGATTCGCGAACACCGGGGAGCTGTTTTTT.

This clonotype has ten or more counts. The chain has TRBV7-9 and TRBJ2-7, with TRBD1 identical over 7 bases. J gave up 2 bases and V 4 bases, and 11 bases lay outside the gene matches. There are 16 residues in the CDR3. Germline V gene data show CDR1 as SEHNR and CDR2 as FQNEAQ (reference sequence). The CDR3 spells CASSSRGIGGTYEQYF. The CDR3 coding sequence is TGTGCCAGCAGCTCGAGAGGTATAGGGGGCACCTACGAGCAGTACTTC.

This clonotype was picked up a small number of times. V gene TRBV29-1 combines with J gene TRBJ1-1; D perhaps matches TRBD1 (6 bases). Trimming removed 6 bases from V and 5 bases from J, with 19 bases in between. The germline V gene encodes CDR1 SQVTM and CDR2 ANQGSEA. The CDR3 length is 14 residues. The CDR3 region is CSVPGGQGVTEAFF. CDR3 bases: TGCAGCGTCCCCGGGGGGCAGGGCGTGACTGAAGCTTTCTTT.

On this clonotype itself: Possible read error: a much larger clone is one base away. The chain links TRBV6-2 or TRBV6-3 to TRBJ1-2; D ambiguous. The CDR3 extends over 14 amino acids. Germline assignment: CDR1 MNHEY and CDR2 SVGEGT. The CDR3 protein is CAGSYSPREYGYTF. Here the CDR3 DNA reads TGTGCCGGCAGTTACTCACCAAGAGAGTATGGCTACACCTTC.

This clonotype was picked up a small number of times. For the CDR3, the DNA is TGTGCCAGCAGTTATCCGGGTATCGCCTACGAGCAGTACTTC. Amino acids: CASSYPGIAYEQYF. The chain employs TRBV6-2 or TRBV6-3 and TRBJ2-7, with unresolved D. Germline V gene sequence: CDR1 MNHEY, CDR2 SVGEGT. V lost 3 bases to trimming and J lost 2 bases, with 11 bases between them. The CDR3 spans 14 residues.

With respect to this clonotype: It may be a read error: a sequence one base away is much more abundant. The CDR3 spells CASSSTSGDTDTQYF. CDR3 DNA: TGTGCCAGCAGCTCTACTAGCGGAGACACAGATACGCAGTATTTT. The J gene is TRBJ2-3, the V gene TRBV7-9; the match to TRBD2 covers 8 bases. V was clipped by 4 bases and J by 2 bases; unmatched bases: 5. The length of the CDR3 is 15 residues. Germline-derived CDR1 and CDR2 are SEHNR and FQNEAQ (reference sequence).